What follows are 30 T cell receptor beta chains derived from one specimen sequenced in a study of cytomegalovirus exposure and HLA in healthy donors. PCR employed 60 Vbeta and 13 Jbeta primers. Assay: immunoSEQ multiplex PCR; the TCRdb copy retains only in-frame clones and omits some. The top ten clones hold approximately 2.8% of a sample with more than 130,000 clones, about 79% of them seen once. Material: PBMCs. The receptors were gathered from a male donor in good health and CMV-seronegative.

The CDR3 is CASRPSTVNTEAFF. DNA of the CDR3: TGTGCCAGCAGACCCTCGACAGTGAACACTGAAGCTTTCTTT. V and J are TRBV6-4 and TRBJ1-1, with a possible D match to TRBD1 (5 bases). Germline V gene sequence: CDR1 MRHNA, CDR2 SNTAGT. The CDR3 has 14 residues. Trimming cost V 6 bases and J 0 bases, with 11 bases left between them.

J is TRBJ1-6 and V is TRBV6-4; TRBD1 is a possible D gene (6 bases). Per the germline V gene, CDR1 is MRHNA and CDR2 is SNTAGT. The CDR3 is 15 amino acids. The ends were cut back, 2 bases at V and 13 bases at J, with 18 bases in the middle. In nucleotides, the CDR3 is TGTGCCAGCAGTGACCGTTCGGGGGGCCTCCAGCCCCTCCACTTT. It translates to CASSDRSGGLQPLHF.

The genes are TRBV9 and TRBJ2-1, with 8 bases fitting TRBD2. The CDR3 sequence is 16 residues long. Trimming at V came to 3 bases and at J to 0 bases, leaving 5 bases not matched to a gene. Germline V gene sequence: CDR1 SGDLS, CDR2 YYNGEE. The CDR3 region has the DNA TGTGCCAGCAGCGGGCAAGCGGGAGCCTCCTACAATGAGCAGTTCTTC. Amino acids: CASSGQAGASYNEQFF.

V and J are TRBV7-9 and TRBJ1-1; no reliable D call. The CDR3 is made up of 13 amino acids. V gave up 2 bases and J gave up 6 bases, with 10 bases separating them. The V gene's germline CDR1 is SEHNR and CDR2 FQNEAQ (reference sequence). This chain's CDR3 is CASSLRRSAEAFF. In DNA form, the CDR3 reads TGTGCCAGCAGCTTAAGGAGGTCTGCTGAAGCTTTCTTT.

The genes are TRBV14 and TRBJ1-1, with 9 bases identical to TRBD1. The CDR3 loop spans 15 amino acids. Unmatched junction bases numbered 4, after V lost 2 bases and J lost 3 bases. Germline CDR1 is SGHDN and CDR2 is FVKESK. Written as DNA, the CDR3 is TGTGCCAGCAGCCAACGGACAGGGGCGGACACTGAAGCTTTCTTT. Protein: CASSQRTGADTEAFF.

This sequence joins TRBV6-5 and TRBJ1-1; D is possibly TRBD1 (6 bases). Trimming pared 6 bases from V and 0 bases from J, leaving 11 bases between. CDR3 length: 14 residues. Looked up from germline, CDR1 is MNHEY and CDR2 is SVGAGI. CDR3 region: CASSRGTLNTEAFF. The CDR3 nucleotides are TGTGCCAGCAGCAGGGGAACACTGAACACTGAAGCTTTCTTT.

The CDR3 is CSVEVVPASGGVSSYEQYF. The CDR3 region has the DNA TGCAGCGTTGAAGTGGTCCCAGCTAGCGGGGGGGTAAGCTCCTACGAGCAGTACTTC. The chain employs TRBV29-1 and TRBJ2-7; 12 bases are a match to TRBD2. The J segment lost 0 bases and the V segment lost 1 base, leaving 13 bases of the junction unmatched. The CDR3 is 19 residues long. Germline CDR1 reads SQVTM; CDR2 reads ANQGSEA.

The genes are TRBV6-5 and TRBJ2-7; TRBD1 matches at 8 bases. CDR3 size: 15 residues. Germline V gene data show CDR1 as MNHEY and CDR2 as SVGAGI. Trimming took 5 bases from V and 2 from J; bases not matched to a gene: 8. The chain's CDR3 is CASSLHDRGPYEQYF. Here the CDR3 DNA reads TGTGCCAGCAGTCTACACGACAGGGGCCCCTACGAGCAGTACTTC.

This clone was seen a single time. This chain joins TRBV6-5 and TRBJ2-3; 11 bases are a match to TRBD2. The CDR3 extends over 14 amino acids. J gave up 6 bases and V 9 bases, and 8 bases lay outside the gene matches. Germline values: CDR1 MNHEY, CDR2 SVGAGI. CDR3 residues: CASRTSGLIDTQYF. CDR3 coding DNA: TGTGCCAGTCGGACTAGCGGGTTAATCGATACGCAGTATTTT.

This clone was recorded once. The CDR3 DNA sequence: TGTGCCAGCAGGGGAGGGGTCCAAGAGACCCAGTACTTC. Translated: CASRGGVQETQYF. The chain employs TRBV10-3 and TRBJ2-5; maybe TRBD2 (7 bases). The CDR3 contains 13 residues. Trimming cost V 10 bases and J 1 base, with 13 bases left between them. Germline V lookup: CDR1 ENHRY, CDR2 SYGVKD.

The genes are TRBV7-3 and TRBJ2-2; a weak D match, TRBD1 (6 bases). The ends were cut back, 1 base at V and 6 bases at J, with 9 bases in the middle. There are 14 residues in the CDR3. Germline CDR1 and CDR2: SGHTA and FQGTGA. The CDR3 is CASSLSRGAGELFF. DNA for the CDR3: TGTGCCAGCAGCTTAAGCAGGGGTGCCGGGGAGCTGTTTTTT.

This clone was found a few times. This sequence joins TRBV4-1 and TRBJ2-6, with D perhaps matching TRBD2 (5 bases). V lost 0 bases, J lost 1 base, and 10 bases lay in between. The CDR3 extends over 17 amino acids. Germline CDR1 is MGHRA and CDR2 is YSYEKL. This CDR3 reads CASSQEYRTSGANVLTF. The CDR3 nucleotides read TGCGCCAGCAGCCAAGAGTATAGGACTTCTGGGGCCAACGTCCTGACTTTC.

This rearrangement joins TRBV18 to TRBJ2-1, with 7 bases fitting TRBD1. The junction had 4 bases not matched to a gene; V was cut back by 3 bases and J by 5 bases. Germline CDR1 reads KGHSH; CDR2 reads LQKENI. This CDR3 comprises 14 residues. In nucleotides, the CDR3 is TGTGCCAGCTCACCCCGGACAGGAGACAATGAGCAGTTCTTC. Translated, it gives CASSPRTGDNEQFF.

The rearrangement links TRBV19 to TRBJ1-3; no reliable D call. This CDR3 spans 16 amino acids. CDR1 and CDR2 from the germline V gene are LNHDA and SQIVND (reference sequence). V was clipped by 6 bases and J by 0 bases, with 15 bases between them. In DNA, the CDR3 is TGTGCCAGTAGCTGGGGAGACCGCGGCTCTGGAAACACCATATATTTT. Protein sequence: CASSWGDRGSGNTIYF.

CDR3 in amino acids: CSASLESPLHF. The CDR3 coding sequence is TGCAGTGCTAGTCTCGAGTCACCCCTCCACTTT. V gene TRBV20-1 combines with J gene TRBJ1-6; D call uncertain. The CDR3 covers 11 residues. Germline V CDR1 and CDR2: DFQATT, SNEGSKA (reference sequence). Trimming shortened V by 3 bases and J by 10 bases, and 7 bases separated the two germline ends.

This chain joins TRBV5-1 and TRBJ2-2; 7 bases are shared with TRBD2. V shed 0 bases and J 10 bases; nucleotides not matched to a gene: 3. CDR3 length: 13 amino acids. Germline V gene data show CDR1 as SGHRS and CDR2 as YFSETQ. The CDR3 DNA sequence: TGCGCCAGCAGCTTGGCGGGAGGTACGGAGCTGTTTTTT. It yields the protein CASSLAGGTELFF.

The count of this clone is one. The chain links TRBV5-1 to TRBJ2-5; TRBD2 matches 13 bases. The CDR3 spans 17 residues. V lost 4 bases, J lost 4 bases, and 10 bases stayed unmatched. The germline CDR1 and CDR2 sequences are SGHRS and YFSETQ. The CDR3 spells CASSEGAGTSGVETQYF. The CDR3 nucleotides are TGCGCCAGCAGCGAAGGGGCCGGGACTAGCGGGGTAGAGACCCAGTACTTC.

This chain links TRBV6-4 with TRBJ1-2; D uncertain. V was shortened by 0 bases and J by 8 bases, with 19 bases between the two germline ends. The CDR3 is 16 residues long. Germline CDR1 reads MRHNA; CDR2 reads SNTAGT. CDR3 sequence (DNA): TGTGCCAGCAGTGACTCGAATCAGGCAGGACTTGCGGGCTACACCTTC. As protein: CASSDSNQAGLAGYTF.

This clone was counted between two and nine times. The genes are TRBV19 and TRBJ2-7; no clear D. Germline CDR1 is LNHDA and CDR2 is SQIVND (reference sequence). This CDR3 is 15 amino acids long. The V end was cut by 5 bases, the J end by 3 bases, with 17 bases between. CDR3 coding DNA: TGTGCCAGTAGTGCAACGGGTCCCAGTGTCTACGAGCAGTACTTC. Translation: CASSATGPSVYEQYF.

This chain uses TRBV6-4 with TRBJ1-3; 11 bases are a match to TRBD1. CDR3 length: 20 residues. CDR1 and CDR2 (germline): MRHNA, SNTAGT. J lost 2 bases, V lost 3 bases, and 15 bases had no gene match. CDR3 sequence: CASSDKPRTGQGEAGNTIYF. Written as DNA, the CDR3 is TGTGCCAGCAGTGATAAACCCAGGACGGGACAGGGGGAGGCTGGAAACACCATATATTTT.

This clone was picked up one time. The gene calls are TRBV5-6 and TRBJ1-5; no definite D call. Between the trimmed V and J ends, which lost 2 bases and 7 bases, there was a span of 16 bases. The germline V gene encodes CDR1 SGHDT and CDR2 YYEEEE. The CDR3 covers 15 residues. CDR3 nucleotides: TGTGCCAGCAGCTTTCGAATAGGAGGTAACCAGCCCCAGCATTTT. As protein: CASSFRIGGNQPQHF.

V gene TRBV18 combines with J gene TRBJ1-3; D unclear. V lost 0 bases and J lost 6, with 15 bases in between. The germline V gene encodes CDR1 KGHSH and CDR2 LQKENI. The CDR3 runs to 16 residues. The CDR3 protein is CASSPPRRGVINTIYF. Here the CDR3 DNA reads TGTGCCAGCTCACCACCCCGCCGGGGAGTAATAAACACCATATATTTT.

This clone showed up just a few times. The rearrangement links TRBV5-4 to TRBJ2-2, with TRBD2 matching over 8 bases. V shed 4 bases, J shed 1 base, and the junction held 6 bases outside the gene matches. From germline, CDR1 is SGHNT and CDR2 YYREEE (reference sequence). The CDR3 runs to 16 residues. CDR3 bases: TGTGCCAGCAGCCCCCGGGCGGGAGGGAACACCGGGGAGCTGTTTTTT. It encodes CASSPRAGGNTGELFF.

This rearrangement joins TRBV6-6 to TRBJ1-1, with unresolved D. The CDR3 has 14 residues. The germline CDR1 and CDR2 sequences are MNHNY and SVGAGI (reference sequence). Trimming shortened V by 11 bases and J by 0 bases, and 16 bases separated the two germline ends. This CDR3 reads CAGFIASLNTEAFF. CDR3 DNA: TGTGCCGGGTTTATAGCCAGCCTGAACACTGAAGCTTTCTTT.

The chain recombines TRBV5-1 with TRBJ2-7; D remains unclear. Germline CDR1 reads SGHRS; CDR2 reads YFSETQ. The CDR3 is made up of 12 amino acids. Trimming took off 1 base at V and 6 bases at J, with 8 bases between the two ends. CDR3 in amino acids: CASSLPPGEQYF. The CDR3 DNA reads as TGCGCCAGCAGCTTGCCCCCGGGCGAGCAGTACTTC.

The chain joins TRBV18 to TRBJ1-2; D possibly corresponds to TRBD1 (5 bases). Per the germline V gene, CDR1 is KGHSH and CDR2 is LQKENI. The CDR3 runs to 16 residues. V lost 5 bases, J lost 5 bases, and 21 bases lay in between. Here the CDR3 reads CASSESRDSTGYGYTF. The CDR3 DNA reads TGTGCCAGCTCAGAATCCCGGGACTCCACTGGGTATGGCTACACCTTC.

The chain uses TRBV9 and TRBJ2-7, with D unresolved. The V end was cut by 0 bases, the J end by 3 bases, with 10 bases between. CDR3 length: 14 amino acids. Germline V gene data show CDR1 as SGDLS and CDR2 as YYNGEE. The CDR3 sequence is CASSVAFSGYEQYF. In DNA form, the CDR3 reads TGTGCCAGCAGCGTAGCTTTTTCAGGCTACGAGCAGTACTTC.

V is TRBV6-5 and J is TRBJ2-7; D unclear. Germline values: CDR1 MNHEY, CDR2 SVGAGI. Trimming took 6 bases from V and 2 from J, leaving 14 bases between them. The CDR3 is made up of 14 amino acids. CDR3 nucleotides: TGTGCCAGCAGGACATCCCCCAGACCCTACGAGCAGTACTTC. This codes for CASRTSPRPYEQYF.

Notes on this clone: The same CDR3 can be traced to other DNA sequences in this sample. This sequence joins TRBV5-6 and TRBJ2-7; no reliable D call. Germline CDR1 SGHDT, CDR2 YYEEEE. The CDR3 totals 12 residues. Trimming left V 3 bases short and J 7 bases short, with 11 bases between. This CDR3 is CASSSFIAEQYF. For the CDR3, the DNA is TGTGCCAGCAGCTCGTTTATAGCTGAGCAGTACTTC.

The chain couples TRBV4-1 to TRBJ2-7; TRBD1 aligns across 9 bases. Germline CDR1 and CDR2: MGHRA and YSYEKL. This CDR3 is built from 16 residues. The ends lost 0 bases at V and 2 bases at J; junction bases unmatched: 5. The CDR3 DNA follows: TGCGCCAGCAGCCAAGATGGGACAGGGCATCCCTACGAGCAGTACTTC. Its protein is CASSQDGTGHPYEQYF.